Below, 29 T cell receptor beta chains from the same sample are listed, as sequenced in a study of blood T cell repertoires in COVID-19. Here immunoSEQ multiplex PCR was the method, and the copy in TCRdb shows in-frame clones only, minus some. Of some 190,000 clones listed, about four fifths are singletons. The sequenced material came from peripheral blood. The receptors were sampled from a woman aged 40 to 50 with COVID-19, enrolled during active disease.

This clone has more than one count but fewer than ten. The genes are TRBV7-9 and TRBJ2-1, with 8 bases lining up with TRBD1. There are 16 residues in the CDR3. The trim removed 6 bases at V and 4 bases at J, leaving 11 bases unmatched. The germline CDR1 and CDR2 sequences are SEHNR and FQNEAQ (reference sequence). The CDR3 nucleotides read TGTGCCAGCAGAATAGAGGGGGGACAGGAATACAATGAGCAGTTCTTC. This codes for CASRIEGGQEYNEQFF.

The chain couples TRBV7-8 to TRBJ1-1; tentative D call: TRBD1 (5 bases). The V end lost 0 bases, the J end lost 1 base, and 9 bases lay between the germline ends. Germline V lookup: CDR1 SGHVS, CDR2 FQNEAQ. The CDR3 covers 15 residues. CDR3 in DNA: TGTGCCAGCAGCTTAGCGGTGGGGCCGAACACTGAAGCTTTCTTT. Protein sequence: CASSLAVGPNTEAFF.

V gene TRBV14 combines with J gene TRBJ2-1; 7 nucleotides line up with TRBD2. With 3 bases clipped from V and 0 bases from J, the junction kept 5 bases outside the gene matches. Germline CDR1 and CDR2: SGHDN and FVKESK. This CDR3 is built from 16 residues. CDR3 sequence: CASSHLAGASYNEQFF. DNA for the CDR3: TGTGCCAGCAGCCATCTGGCGGGAGCCTCCTACAATGAGCAGTTCTTC.

This rearrangement joins TRBV29-1 to TRBJ2-5, with TRBD2 matching 11 bases. Trimming removed 4 bases from V and 3 bases from J; junction bases left unmatched: 10. The CDR3 totals 16 residues. Germline-derived CDR1 and CDR2 are SQVTM and ANQGSEA. This CDR3 reads CSVVASTSGAKETQYF. CDR3 nucleotides: TGCAGCGTTGTTGCCTCGACTAGCGGGGCGAAAGAGACCCAGTACTTC.

This clone was recorded a few times. The chain couples TRBV29-1 to TRBJ2-7; 7 bases are shared with TRBD1. V was pared by 8 bases and J by 3 bases, with 7 bases of the junction left unmatched. The V gene's germline CDR1 is SQVTM and CDR2 ANQGSEA. This CDR3 is built from 12 residues. The CDR3 DNA follows: TGCAGCATCCGGGACAGCGTCTACGAGCAGTACTTC. Encoded protein: CSIRDSVYEQYF.

The chain joins TRBV5-5 to TRBJ1-2; no firm D call. V lost 5 bases to trimming and J lost 7 bases, with 15 bases between them. The CDR3 sequence is 13 residues long. Germline lookup yields CDR1 SGHKS and CDR2 YYEKEE (reference sequence). For the CDR3, the DNA is TGTGCCAGCAGTACCGGGGTGTCTAGTGGCTACACCTTC. Translating it yields CASSTGVSSGYTF.

The J gene is TRBJ1-6, the V gene TRBV6-5; 8 bases match TRBD1. Trimming cost V 5 bases and J 7 bases; bases outside gene matches: 4. The germline CDR1 and CDR2 sequences are MNHEY and SVGAGI. The CDR3 is 14 residues long. The CDR3 loop reads CASSRDRYNSPLHF. Here the CDR3 DNA reads TGTGCCAGCAGTCGGGACAGGTACAATTCACCCCTCCACTTT.

This sequence joins TRBV2 and TRBJ1-5, with D uncertain. The germline CDR1 and CDR2 sequences are SNHLY and FYNNEI. Trimming removed 1 base at V and 0 bases at J, with 4 bases between. This CDR3 is built from 14 residues. CDR3 in DNA: TGTGCCAGCAGTGAAGGACATAGCAATCAGCCCCAGCATTTT. This translates into CASSEGHSNQPQHF.

The sample holds a few counts of this clone. The rearrangement links TRBV6-1 to TRBJ2-2; D call uncertain. Per germline, CDR1 MNHNS and CDR2 SASEGT. Trimming stripped 2 bases from V and 1 base from J, with 5 bases between. This CDR3 has 14 amino acids. The CDR3 nucleotides are TGTGCCAGCAGTGAATTACAGAACACCGGGGAGCTGTTTTTT. It translates to CASSELQNTGELFF.

This chain links TRBV3-1 (or the pseudogene TRBV3-2) with TRBJ1-2; tentative D call: TRBD1 (6 bases). The CDR3 runs to 12 residues. CDR1 LGHDT and CDR2 YNNKEL come from the germline V gene (reference sequence). Trimming pared 5 bases from V and 2 bases from J, leaving 6 bases between. This CDR3 is CASSGTNYGYTF. CDR3 bases: TGTGCCAGCAGCGGGACAAACTATGGCTACACCTTC.

The chain has TRBV28 and TRBJ2-3; TRBD2 matches at 7 bases. There are 15 residues in the CDR3. The V segment lost 2 bases and the J segment 0 bases; nucleotides outside the gene matches: 2. From germline, CDR1 is MDHEN and CDR2 SYDVKM. This CDR3 is CASSLRGDSTDTQYF. CDR3 bases: TGTGCCAGCAGTTTACGGGGGGACAGCACAGATACGCAGTATTTT. The full variable domain, in which reference TRBV28 and TRBJ2-3 provide the parts outside the CDR3, is DVKVTQSSRYLVKRTGEKVFLECVQDMDHENMFWYRQDPGLGLRLIYFSYDVKMKEKGDIPEGYSVSREKKERFSLILESASTNQTSMYLCASSLRGDSTDTQYFGPGTRLTVL.

The V and J genes are TRBV28 and TRBJ1-5; D might be TRBD1 (6 bases). CDR3 length: 16 residues. V lost 3 bases to trimming and J lost 0 bases, with 12 bases between them. Germline values: CDR1 MDHEN, CDR2 SYDVKM. This CDR3 reads CASSFPGTYSNQPQHF. The CDR3 DNA is TGTGCCAGCAGTTTTCCCGGGACATATAGCAATCAGCCCCAGCATTTT.

The chain joins TRBV18 to TRBJ1-2; possible D gene TRBD1, 5 bases. Looked up from germline, CDR1 is KGHSH and CDR2 is LQKENI. CDR3 length equals 17 residues. Trimming took 3 bases from V and 0 from J, leaving 17 bases between them. In DNA, the CDR3 is TGTGCCAGCTCACCTCGCACGATCGGGGGGTCTAACTATGGCTACACCTTC. Its protein is CASSPRTIGGSNYGYTF.

This clone was picked up one time. CDR3 bases: TGTGCCAGCAGCTTAGTTGGGGGCCCGACCAATCAGCCCCAGCATTTT. It encodes CASSLVGGPTNQPQHF. V and J are TRBV7-6 and TRBJ1-5; the D gene is possibly TRBD1 (6 bases). Germline CDR1 and CDR2: SGHVS and FNYEAQ. Trimming stripped 1 base from V and 3 bases from J, with 13 bases between. CDR3 length: 16 residues.

The chain uses TRBV28 and TRBJ1-5, with no clear D. Trimming cost V 5 bases and J 0 bases, with 8 bases left between them. The CDR3 is 14 residues long. CDR1 and CDR2 from the germline V gene are MDHEN and SYDVKM. CDR3 bases: TGTGCCAGCAGTAGAGGGTTTAGCAATCAGCCCCAGCATTTT. Amino acids: CASSRGFSNQPQHF.

The chain has TRBV28 and TRBJ1-1; 8 nucleotides line up with TRBD1. Germline CDR1 and CDR2: MDHEN and SYDVKM. This CDR3 spans 14 amino acids. V lost 6 bases to trimming and J lost 4 bases; unmatched junction nucleotides: 7. The CDR3 spells CASRIQGVATEAFF. The CDR3 DNA sequence: TGTGCCAGCAGAATACAGGGGGTTGCCACTGAAGCTTTCTTT. Full variable domain (rest looked up from reference TRBV28 and TRBJ1-1): DVKVTQSSRYLVKRTGEKVFLECVQDMDHENMFWYRQDPGLGLRLIYFSYDVKMKEKGDIPEGYSVSREKKERFSLILESASTNQTSMYLCASRIQGVATEAFFGQGTRLTVV.

The rearrangement links TRBV10-1 to TRBJ1-3; D ambiguous. The CDR3 has 13 amino acids. The V and J ends lost 8 bases and 4 bases respectively, with 12 bases between them. CDR1 is WNHNN and CDR2 is SYGVQD in the germline V gene (reference sequence). CDR3 sequence: CASGPSGGNTIYF. In DNA form, the CDR3 reads TGCGCCAGCGGCCCATCGGGAGGAAACACCATATATTTT.

The chain uses TRBV2 and TRBJ2-3; perhaps TRBD2 as D (6 bases). The V gene's germline CDR1 is SNHLY and CDR2 FYNNEI. There are 12 residues in the CDR3. Trimming removed 4 bases at V and 5 bases at J, with 7 bases between. This CDR3 reads CASSGGVDTQYF. For the CDR3, the DNA is TGTGCCAGCAGTGGGGGGGTAGATACGCAGTATTTT.

The V gene is TRBV9, the J gene TRBJ1-3, with 7 bases that match TRBD1. Per the germline V gene, CDR1 is SGDLS and CDR2 is YYNGEE. V dropped 4 bases and J dropped 5; count of bases not matched to a gene: 9. There are 15 residues in the CDR3. The CDR3 spells CASSPTGQARNTIYF. The CDR3 region has the DNA TGTGCCAGCAGCCCTACCGGACAGGCCCGAAACACCATATATTTT.

V and J are TRBV7-8 and TRBJ2-1; possibly TRBD2 for D (6 bases). Trimming cost V 7 bases and J 6 bases, with 7 bases left between them. Germline CDR1 reads SGHVS; CDR2 reads FQNEAQ. There are 11 residues in the CDR3. CDR3 protein: CASKAGNEQFF. CDR3 nucleotides: TGTGCCAGCAAAGCGGGCAATGAGCAGTTCTTC.

CDR3 region: CASSQGQGTQPQHF. The DNA of the CDR3 is TGTGCCAGCAGCCAGGGACAGGGTACACAGCCCCAGCATTTT. V usage is TRBV3-1 (or the pseudogene TRBV3-2) and J usage is TRBJ1-5; 9 nucleotides agree with TRBD1. Germline CDR1 reads LGHDT; CDR2 reads YNNKEL (reference sequence). This CDR3 has 14 amino acids. Unmatched junction bases numbered 4, after V lost 3 bases and J lost 7 bases.

The chain uses TRBV7-9 and TRBJ1-4, with D tentatively TRBD1 (6 bases). The CDR3 consists of 14 residues. V shed 5 bases and J shed 7 bases, with 14 bases lying between them. Germline values: CDR1 SEHNR, CDR2 FQNEAQ (reference sequence). The CDR3 region is CASSKTGFLEKLFF. The CDR3 coding sequence is TGTGCCAGCAGCAAGACAGGCTTCCTTGAAAAACTGTTTTTT.

This clone has just a few counts. The rearrangement links TRBV10-2 to TRBJ2-6; 8 positions match TRBD1. With 6 bases clipped from V and 0 bases from J, the junction kept 7 bases outside the gene matches. Looked up from germline, CDR1 is WSHSY and CDR2 is SAAADI. The CDR3 sequence is 17 residues long. The CDR3 loop is CASSAGTGSSGANVLTF. The CDR3 DNA sequence: TGCGCCAGCAGCGCCGGGACAGGCTCCTCTGGGGCCAACGTCCTGACTTTC.

The chain has TRBV30 and TRBJ1-1, with D possibly matching TRBD1 (6 bases). The CDR3 loop spans 13 amino acids. Trimming removed 4 bases from V and 1 base from J, with 10 bases in between. The germline V gene encodes CDR1 GTSNPN and CDR2 SVGIG (reference sequence). The CDR3 DNA is TGTGCCTGGACATCGACAGGGAACACTGAAGCTTTCTTT. This translates into CAWTSTGNTEAFF. Full variable domain (missing parts from reference TRBV30 and TRBJ1-1): SQTIHQWPATLVQPVGSPLSLECTVEGTSNPNLYWYRQAAGRGLQLLFYSVGIGQISSEVPQNLSASRPQDRQFILSSKKLLLSDSGFYLCAWTSTGNTEAFFGQGTRLTVV.

Only one count was recorded for this clone. The chain uses TRBV19 and TRBJ2-2; 14 bases match TRBD2. Germline trimming cut 3 bases from V and 0 bases from J; bases unmatched to any gene: 0. The germline V gene encodes CDR1 LNHDA and CDR2 SQIVND (reference sequence). There are 17 residues in the CDR3. CDR3 amino acids: CASSMGLAGANTGELFF. The CDR3 DNA sequence: TGTGCCAGTAGTATGGGACTAGCGGGGGCGAACACCGGGGAGCTGTTTTTT. Supplemented by reference TRBV19 and TRBJ2-2, the full variable domain reads DGGITQSPKYLFRKEGQNVTLSCEQNLNHDAMYWYRQDPGQGLRLIYYSQIVNDFQKGDIAEGYSVSREKKESFPLTVTSAQKNPTAFYLCASSMGLAGANTGELFFGEGSRLTVL.

The chain recombines TRBV3-1 (or the pseudogene TRBV3-2) with TRBJ1-2; the match to TRBD1 covers 8 bases. In germline, CDR1 is LGHDT, CDR2 YNNKEL (reference sequence). The CDR3 loop spans 15 amino acids. After removal of 3 bases from V and 3 bases from J, the junction contained 6 bases not matched to a gene. The CDR3 spells CASSQPDRADYGYTF. The CDR3 DNA sequence: TGTGCCAGCAGCCAGCCGGACAGGGCCGACTATGGCTACACCTTC.

The chain combines TRBV28 with TRBJ1-1, with a weak D call TRBD1 (6 bases). The CDR3 runs to 12 residues. The germline V and J ends were trimmed by 2 bases and 11 bases, with 12 bases remaining between them. Per the germline V gene, CDR1 is MDHEN and CDR2 is SYDVKM. CDR3 DNA: TGTGCCAGCAGTTTACTATCAGGGGCCGCTTTCTTT. Amino acids: CASSLLSGAAFF.

The V gene is TRBV25-1, the J gene TRBJ1-3; D is undetermined. The V end lost 8 bases, the J end lost 0 bases, and 11 bases lay between the germline ends. This CDR3 spans 14 amino acids. The germline gives CDR1 MGHDK, CDR2 SYGVNS. The CDR3 sequence is CASGTVSSGNTIYF. CDR3 bases: TGTGCCAGCGGTACAGTCTCCTCTGGAAACACCATATATTTT.

J is TRBJ2-7 and V is TRBV5-6, with D possibly matching TRBD2 (6 bases). This CDR3 has 18 amino acids. Germline assignment: CDR1 SGHDT and CDR2 YYEEEE. The germline V and J ends were trimmed by 1 base and 2 bases, with 22 bases remaining between them. The CDR3 region has the DNA TGTGCCAGCAGCTTGCTCCGGGACTTCCCCGTCGGGCCCTACGAGCAGTACTTC. It yields the protein CASSLLRDFPVGPYEQYF.